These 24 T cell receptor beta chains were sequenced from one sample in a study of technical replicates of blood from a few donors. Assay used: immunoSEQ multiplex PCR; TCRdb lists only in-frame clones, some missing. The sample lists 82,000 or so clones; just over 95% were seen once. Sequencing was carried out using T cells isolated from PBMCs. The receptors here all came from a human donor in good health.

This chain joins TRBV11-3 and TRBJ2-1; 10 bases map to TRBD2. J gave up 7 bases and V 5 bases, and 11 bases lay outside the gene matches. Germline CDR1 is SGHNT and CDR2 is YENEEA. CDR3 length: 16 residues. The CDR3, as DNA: TGTGCCAGCAGCCGACCGACTAGCGGGTATACGAATGAGCAGTTCTTC. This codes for CASSRPTSGYTNEQFF.

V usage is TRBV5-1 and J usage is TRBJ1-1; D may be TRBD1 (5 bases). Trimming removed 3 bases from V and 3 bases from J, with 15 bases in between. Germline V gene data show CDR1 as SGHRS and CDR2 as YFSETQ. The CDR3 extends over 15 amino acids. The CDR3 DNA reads TGCGCCAGCAGCTATGGGGGGTTAATCGACACTGAAGCTTTCTTT. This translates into CASSYGGLIDTEAFF.

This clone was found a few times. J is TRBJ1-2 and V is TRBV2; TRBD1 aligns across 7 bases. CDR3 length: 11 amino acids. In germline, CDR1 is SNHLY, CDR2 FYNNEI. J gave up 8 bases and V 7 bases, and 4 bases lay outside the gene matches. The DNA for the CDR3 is TGTGCCAGCAACGAGGGACAGGGCTACACCTTC. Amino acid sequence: CASNEGQGYTF.

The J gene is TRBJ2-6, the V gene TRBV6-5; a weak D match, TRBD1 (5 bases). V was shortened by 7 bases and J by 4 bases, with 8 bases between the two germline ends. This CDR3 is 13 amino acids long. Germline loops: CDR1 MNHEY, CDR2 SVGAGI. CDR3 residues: CASTGSGANVLTF. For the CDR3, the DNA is TGTGCCAGCACAGGGTCAGGGGCCAACGTCCTGACTTTC.

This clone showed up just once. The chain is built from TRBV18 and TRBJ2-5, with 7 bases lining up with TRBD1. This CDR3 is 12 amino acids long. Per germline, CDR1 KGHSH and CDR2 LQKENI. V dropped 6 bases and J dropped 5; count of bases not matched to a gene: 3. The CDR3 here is CASSGQEETQYF. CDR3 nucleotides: TGTGCCAGCTCCGGACAGGAGGAGACCCAGTACTTC.

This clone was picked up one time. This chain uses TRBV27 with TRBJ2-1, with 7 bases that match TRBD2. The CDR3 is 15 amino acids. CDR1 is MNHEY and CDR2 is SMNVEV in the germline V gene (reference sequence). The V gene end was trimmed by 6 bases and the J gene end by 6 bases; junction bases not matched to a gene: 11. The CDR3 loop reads CASRPGLGPPNEQFF. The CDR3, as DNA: TGTGCCAGCAGACCCGGACTAGGCCCTCCCAATGAGCAGTTCTTC.

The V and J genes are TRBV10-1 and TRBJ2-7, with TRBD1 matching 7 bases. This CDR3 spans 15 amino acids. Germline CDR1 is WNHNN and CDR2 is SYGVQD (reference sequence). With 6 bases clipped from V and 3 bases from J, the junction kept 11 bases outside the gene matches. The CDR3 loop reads CASSEDREVNYEQYF. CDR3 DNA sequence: TGCGCCAGCAGCGAAGACAGGGAAGTCAACTACGAGCAGTACTTC.

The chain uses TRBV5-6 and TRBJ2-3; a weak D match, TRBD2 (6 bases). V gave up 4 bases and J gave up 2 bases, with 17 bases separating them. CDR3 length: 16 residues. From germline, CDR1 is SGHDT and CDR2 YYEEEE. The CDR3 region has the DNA TGTGCCAGCAGCCCACTGATAGCGGAAGACACAGATACGCAGTATTTT. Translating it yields CASSPLIAEDTDTQYF.

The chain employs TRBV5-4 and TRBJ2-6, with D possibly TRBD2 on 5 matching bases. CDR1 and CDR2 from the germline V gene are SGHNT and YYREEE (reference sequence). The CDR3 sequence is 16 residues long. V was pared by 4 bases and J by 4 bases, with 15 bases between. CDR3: CASSPGWVSGANVLTF. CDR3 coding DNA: TGTGCCAGCAGCCCGGGGTGGGTCTCGGGGGCCAACGTCCTGACTTTC. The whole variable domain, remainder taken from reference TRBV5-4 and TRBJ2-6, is ETGVTQSPTHLIKTRGQQVTLRCSSQSGHNTVSWYQQALGQGPQFIFQYYREEENGRGNFPPRFSGLQFPNYSSELNVNALELDDSALYLCASSPGWVSGANVLTFGAGSRLTVL.

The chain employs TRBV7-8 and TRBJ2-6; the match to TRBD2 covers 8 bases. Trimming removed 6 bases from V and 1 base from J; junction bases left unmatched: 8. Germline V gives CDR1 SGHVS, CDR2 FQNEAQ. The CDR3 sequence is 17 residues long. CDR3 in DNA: TGTGCCAGCAGTTTTAGCGGGACGCCATCTGGGGCCAACGTCCTGACTTTC. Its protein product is CASSFSGTPSGANVLTF.

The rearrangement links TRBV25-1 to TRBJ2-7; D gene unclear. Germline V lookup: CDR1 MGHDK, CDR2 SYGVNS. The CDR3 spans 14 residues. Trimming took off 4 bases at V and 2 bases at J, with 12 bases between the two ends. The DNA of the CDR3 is TGTGCCAGCAGTGGACGCGGCTTCCCCTACGAGCAGTACTTC. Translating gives CASSGRGFPYEQYF.

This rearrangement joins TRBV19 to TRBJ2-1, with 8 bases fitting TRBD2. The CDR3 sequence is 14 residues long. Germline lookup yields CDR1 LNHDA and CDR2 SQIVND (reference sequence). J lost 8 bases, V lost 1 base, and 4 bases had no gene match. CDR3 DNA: TGTGCCAGTAGTATAGCGGGAGGGCCGTATGAGCAGTTCTTC. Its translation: CASSIAGGPYEQFF. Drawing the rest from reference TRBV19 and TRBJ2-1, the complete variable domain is DGGITQSPKYLFRKEGQNVTLSCEQNLNHDAMYWYRQDPGQGLRLIYYSQIVNDFQKGDIAEGYSVSREKKESFPLTVTSAQKNPTAFYLCASSIAGGPYEQFFGPGTRLTVL.

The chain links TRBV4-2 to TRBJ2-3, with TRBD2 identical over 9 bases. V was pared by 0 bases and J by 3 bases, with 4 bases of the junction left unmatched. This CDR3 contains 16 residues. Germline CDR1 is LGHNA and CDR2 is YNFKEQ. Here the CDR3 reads CASSQESGRLTDTQYF. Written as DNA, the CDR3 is TGTGCCAGCAGCCAAGAAAGCGGGAGGTTGACAGATACGCAGTATTTT.

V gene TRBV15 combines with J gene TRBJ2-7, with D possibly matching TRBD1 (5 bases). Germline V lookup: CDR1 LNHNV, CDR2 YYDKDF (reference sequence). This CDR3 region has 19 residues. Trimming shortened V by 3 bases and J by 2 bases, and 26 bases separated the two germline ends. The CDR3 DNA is TGTGCCACCAGCAGGGATACAAGCCGTCAGGGCTTTTTCCCCTACGAGCAGTACTTC. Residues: CATSRDTSRQGFFPYEQYF. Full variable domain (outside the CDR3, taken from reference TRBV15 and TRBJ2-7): DAMVIQNPRYQVTQFGKPVTLSCSQTLNHNVMYWYQQKSSQAPKLLFHYYDKDFNNEADTPDNFQSRRPNTSFCFLDIRSPGLGDTAMYLCATSRDTSRQGFFPYEQYFGPGTRLTVT.

The CDR3 loop is CASWGQGETQYF. The DNA of the CDR3 is TGTGCCAGCTGGGGACAGGGGGAGACCCAGTACTTC. The chain uses TRBV2 and TRBJ2-5, with TRBD1 matching 10 bases. V lost 8 bases to trimming and J lost 5 bases; unmatched junction nucleotides: 2. CDR3 size: 12 residues. Germline lookup yields CDR1 SNHLY and CDR2 FYNNEI.

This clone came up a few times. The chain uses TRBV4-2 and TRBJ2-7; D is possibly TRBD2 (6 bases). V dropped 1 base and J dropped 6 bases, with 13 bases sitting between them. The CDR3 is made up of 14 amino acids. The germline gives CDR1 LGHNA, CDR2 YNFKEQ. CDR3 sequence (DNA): TGTGCCAGCAGCCAAGCGTCTAGCGCCGTCGAGCAGTACTTC. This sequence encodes CASSQASSAVEQYF.

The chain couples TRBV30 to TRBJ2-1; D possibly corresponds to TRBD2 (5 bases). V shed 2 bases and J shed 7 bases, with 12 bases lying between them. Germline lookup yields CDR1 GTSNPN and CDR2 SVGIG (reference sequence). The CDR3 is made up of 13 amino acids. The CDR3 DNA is TGTGCCTGGAGTTCGGAGGTATTAAATGAGCAGTTCTTC. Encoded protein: CAWSSEVLNEQFF.

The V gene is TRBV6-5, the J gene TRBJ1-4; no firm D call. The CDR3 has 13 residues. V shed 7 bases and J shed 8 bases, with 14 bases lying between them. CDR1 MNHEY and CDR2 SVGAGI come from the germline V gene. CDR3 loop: CASKRNLREKLFF. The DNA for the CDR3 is TGTGCCAGCAAGCGAAACTTGCGGGAAAAACTGTTTTTT.

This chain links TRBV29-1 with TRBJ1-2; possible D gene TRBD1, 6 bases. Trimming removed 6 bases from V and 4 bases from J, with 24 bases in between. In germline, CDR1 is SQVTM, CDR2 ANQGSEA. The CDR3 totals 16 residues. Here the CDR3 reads CSVTALIGARGYGYTF. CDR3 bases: TGCAGCGTGACCGCCTTAATAGGGGCCAGGGGCTATGGCTACACCTTC.

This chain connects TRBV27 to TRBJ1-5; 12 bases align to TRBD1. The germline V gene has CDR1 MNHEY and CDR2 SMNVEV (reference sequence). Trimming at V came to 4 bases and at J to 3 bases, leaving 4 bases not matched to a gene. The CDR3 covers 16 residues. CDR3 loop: CASSSPGQGANQPQHF. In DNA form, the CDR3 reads TGTGCCAGCAGTTCCCCGGGACAGGGGGCCAATCAGCCCCAGCATTTT.

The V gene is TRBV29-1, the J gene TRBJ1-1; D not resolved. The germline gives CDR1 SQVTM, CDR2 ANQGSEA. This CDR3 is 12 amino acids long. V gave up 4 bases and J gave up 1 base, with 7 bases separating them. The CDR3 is CSVVWQNTEAFF. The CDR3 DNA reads TGCAGCGTTGTATGGCAGAACACTGAAGCTTTCTTT.

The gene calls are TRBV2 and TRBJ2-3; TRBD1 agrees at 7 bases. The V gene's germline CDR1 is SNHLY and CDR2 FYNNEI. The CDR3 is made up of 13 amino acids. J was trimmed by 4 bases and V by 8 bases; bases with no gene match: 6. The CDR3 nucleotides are TGTGCCAGCCCGGGACAGAGATCAGATACGCAGTATTTT. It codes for CASPGQRSDTQYF.

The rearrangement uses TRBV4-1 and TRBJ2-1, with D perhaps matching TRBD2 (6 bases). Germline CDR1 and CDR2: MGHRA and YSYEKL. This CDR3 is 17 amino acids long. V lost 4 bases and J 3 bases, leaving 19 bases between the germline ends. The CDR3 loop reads CASSLGGREVYYNEQFF. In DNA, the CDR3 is TGCGCCAGCAGCCTTGGCGGCAGGGAGGTATACTACAATGAGCAGTTCTTC.

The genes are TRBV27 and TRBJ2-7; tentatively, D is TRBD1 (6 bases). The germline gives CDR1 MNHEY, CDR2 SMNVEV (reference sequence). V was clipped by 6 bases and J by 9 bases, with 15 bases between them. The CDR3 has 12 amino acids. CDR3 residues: CASSSTGYGQYF. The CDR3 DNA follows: TGTGCCAGCAGCTCGACAGGTTATGGGCAGTACTTC.